The 21 T cell receptor beta chains reported below all come from one sample, sequenced in a study of blood T cell repertoires in COVID-19. The assay was immunoSEQ multiplex PCR, and TCRdb's table has in-frame clones only and misses some. The sample lists about 180,000 clones; about 88% were seen once. Sequencing input: PBMCs or T cells enriched from blood (not recorded which). The receptors stem from a woman in her forties with acute COVID-19.

The gene calls are TRBV2 and TRBJ1-2; TRBD1 aligns across 7 bases. This CDR3 spans 14 amino acids. J was trimmed by 9 bases and V by 6 bases; bases with no gene match: 13. CDR1 is SNHLY, CDR2 FYNNEI, per germline. CDR3 DNA sequence: TGTGCCAGCAGCCAGATGACAGGGTTCAGTAGCTACACCTTC. This codes for CASSQMTGFSSYTF.

This chain uses TRBV6-6 with TRBJ1-6; 8 positions match TRBD1. This CDR3 spans 16 amino acids. V was clipped by 2 bases and J by 5 bases; unmatched bases: 5. Germline CDR1 reads MNHNY; CDR2 reads SVGAGI (reference sequence). The CDR3 here is CASSYTGQGHNSPLHF. In DNA form, the CDR3 reads TGTGCCAGCAGTTACACAGGACAGGGCCATAATTCACCCCTCCACTTT.

The chain recombines TRBV30 with TRBJ2-3; the D gene is possibly TRBD2 (6 bases). The V end was cut by 7 bases, the J end by 1 base, with 9 bases between. Germline loops: CDR1 GTSNPN, CDR2 SVGIG (reference sequence). The CDR3 contains 12 residues. The CDR3 reads CASEGRTDTQYF. CDR3 in DNA: TGTGCCTCGGAGGGGCGCACAGATACGCAGTATTTT.

This chain joins TRBV19 and TRBJ1-4; D remains unclear. The CDR3 sequence is 17 residues long. Germline V gene data show CDR1 as LNHDA and CDR2 as SQIVND (reference sequence). Trimming cost V 1 base and J 4 bases, with 16 bases left between them. The CDR3 DNA reads as TGTGCCAGTAGTATAGGTCTCAGATACGCCCTTAATGAAAAACTGTTTTTT. This encodes CASSIGLRYALNEKLFF.

Note on this clone: This specimen includes other DNA sequences encoding the same CDR3. V usage is TRBV9 and J usage is TRBJ1-6, with 11 bases matching TRBD1. Germline loops: CDR1 SGDLS, CDR2 YYNGEE. The CDR3 totals 16 residues. V shed 2 bases, J shed 6 bases, and the junction held 4 bases outside the gene matches. CDR3 DNA: TGTGCCAGCAGCGTCGGACAGGGGGCCAGTAATTCACCCCTCCACTTT. Its protein product is CASSVGQGASNSPLHF.

The V and J genes are TRBV29-1 and TRBJ2-1; 16 nucleotides line up with TRBD2. Unmatched junction bases numbered 5, after V lost 0 bases and J lost 6 bases. The V gene's germline CDR1 is SQVTM and CDR2 ANQGSEA. The CDR3 loop spans 17 amino acids. The CDR3 nucleotides are TGCAGCGTTGAAGAAGGGACTAGCGGGGGGGACCCCAATGAGCAGTTCTTC. Protein: CSVEEGTSGGDPNEQFF.

The CDR3 spells CASSVQGENEQYF. CDR3 coding DNA: TGTGCCAGCAGCGTACAGGGGGAGAACGAGCAGTACTTC. The rearrangement uses TRBV3-1 (or the pseudogene TRBV3-2) and TRBJ2-7, with 8 bases that match TRBD1. CDR1 is LGHDT and CDR2 is YNNKEL in the germline V gene (reference sequence). Trimming removed 5 bases from V and 5 bases from J; junction bases left unmatched: 5. This CDR3 has 13 residues.

This clone was picked up one time. The chain employs TRBV19 and TRBJ1-1; D possibly corresponds to TRBD1 (6 bases). Germline V gene lookup returns CDR1 LNHDA and CDR2 SQIVND (reference sequence). This CDR3 spans 15 amino acids. Trimming took off 4 bases at V and 4 bases at J, with 16 bases between the two ends. CDR3 in amino acids: CASSTYSGDGTEAFF. CDR3 coding DNA: TGTGCCAGTAGTACCTATTCAGGGGACGGCACTGAAGCTTTCTTT.

Notes on this clone: At one boundary the junction diverges from the germline segment, which might be a read error. The chain recombines TRBV5-1 with TRBJ1-2; 12 bases align to TRBD1. Germline-derived CDR1 and CDR2 are SGHRS and YFSETQ. This CDR3 region has 14 residues. Written as DNA, the CDR3 is TGCGCCAGCAGCCAAACTACCGGGACAGGGGGCCCCATTTTC. Its protein is CASSQTTGTGGPIF.

The V call is TRBV9, the J call TRBJ2-5; 9 positions match TRBD2. V trimming: 2 bases; J trimming: 2 bases; junction bases outside the gene matches: 4. The CDR3 loop spans 15 amino acids. Germline V gene data show CDR1 as SGDLS and CDR2 as YYNGEE. CDR3 DNA: TGTGCCAGCAGCGTCGGACTAGCGTTACAAGAGACCCAGTACTTC. It specifies CASSVGLALQETQYF.

V and J are TRBV5-1 and TRBJ2-2; D perhaps matches TRBD1 (5 bases). Trimming left V 5 bases short and J 3 bases short, with 11 bases between. The CDR3 is 14 amino acids. Germline values: CDR1 SGHRS, CDR2 YFSETQ. CDR3 nucleotide sequence: TGCGCCAGCAGGTCCAGGGCCGACACCGGGGAGCTGTTTTTT. Translated, it gives CASRSRADTGELFF.

This chain joins TRBV5-5 and TRBJ2-7, with D uncertain. Germline V lookup: CDR1 SGHKS, CDR2 YYEKEE (reference sequence). The V and J ends lost 2 bases and 0 bases respectively, with 6 bases between them. The CDR3 loop spans 13 amino acids. The CDR3 DNA follows: TGTGCCAGCAGCTTTCCCTCCTCCTACGAGCAGTACTTC. Amino acids: CASSFPSSYEQYF.

V and J are TRBV2 and TRBJ2-5; 11 bases are shared with TRBD2. Trimming at V came to 5 bases and at J to 1 base, leaving 9 bases not matched to a gene. From germline, CDR1 is SNHLY and CDR2 FYNNEI. CDR3 length: 17 amino acids. Written as DNA, the CDR3 is TGTGCCAGCAGTTCTACGGGACTAGCGGTCTCCCAAGAGACCCAGTACTTC. As protein: CASSSTGLAVSQETQYF. Together with reference TRBV2 and TRBJ2-5, the CDR3 gives the full variable domain: EPEVTQTPSHQVTQMGQEVILRCVPISNHLYFYWYRQILGQKVEFLVSFYNNEISEKSEIFDDQFSVERPDGSNFTLKIRSTKLEDSAMYFCASSSTGLAVSQETQYFGPGTRLLVL.

A single count supports this clone. The V call is TRBV9, the J call TRBJ1-1, with TRBD1 matching 7 bases. This CDR3 comprises 15 residues. Germline trimming cut 4 bases from V and 1 base from J; bases unmatched to any gene: 7. The germline CDR1 and CDR2 sequences are SGDLS and YYNGEE. The CDR3 DNA sequence: TGTGCCAGCAGCCTATGGGGGACAGAGAACACTGAAGCTTTCTTT. Residues: CASSLWGTENTEAFF.

The chain couples TRBV4-1 to TRBJ1-2, with TRBD1 as a possible D gene (5 bases). CDR3 length: 14 amino acids. From germline, CDR1 is MGHRA and CDR2 YSYEKL. V lost 2 bases and J 2 bases, leaving 9 bases between the germline ends. CDR3 region: CASSQPWGNYGYTF. The CDR3 DNA reads TGCGCCAGCAGCCAACCGTGGGGCAACTATGGCTACACCTTC.

The V and J genes are TRBV28 and TRBJ1-6, with TRBD1 matching over 9 bases. This CDR3 is built from 17 residues. Germline CDR1 MDHEN, CDR2 SYDVKM. J lost 10 bases, V lost 6 bases, and 16 bases had no gene match. The CDR3 loop reads CASRPSLPGQGGSPLHF. The DNA for the CDR3 is TGTGCCAGCAGACCTAGCCTTCCGGGACAGGGTGGATCACCCCTCCACTTT.

This clone turned up a few times. The chain carries TRBV5-1 and TRBJ2-2, with TRBD1 matching 8 bases. The CDR3 extends over 14 amino acids. Per germline, CDR1 SGHRS and CDR2 YFSETQ. V trimming: 6 bases; J trimming: 6 bases; junction bases outside the gene matches: 7. Here the CDR3 reads CASKNETGAGELFF. Written as DNA, the CDR3 is TGCGCCAGCAAAAATGAGACAGGGGCCGGGGAGCTGTTTTTT.

The chain recombines TRBV6-5 with TRBJ1-2; no definite D call. The germline V gene encodes CDR1 MNHEY and CDR2 SVGAGI. Trimming left V 10 bases short and J 8 bases short, with 26 bases between. The CDR3 loop spans 15 amino acids. The CDR3 bases are TGTGCCACCCGGGAGGTAGGCTGGCGGTGGGGAGGCTACACCTTC. It codes for CATREVGWRWGGYTF.

This clone is a singleton in its sample. V gene TRBV4-2 combines with J gene TRBJ2-1; 12 nucleotides agree with TRBD2. V trimming: 0 bases; J trimming: 9 bases; junction bases outside the gene matches: 6. Germline assignment: CDR1 LGHNA and CDR2 YNFKEQ. CDR3 length equals 16 residues. CDR3 nucleotide sequence: TGTGCCAGCAGCCAAGATACTAGCGGGGGGCAGCGTGAGCAGTTCTTC. The encoded protein is CASSQDTSGGQREQFF.

The chain uses TRBV4-1 and TRBJ1-2, with 12 positions matching TRBD1. Germline V gene sequence: CDR1 MGHRA, CDR2 YSYEKL. CDR3 length: 16 amino acids. Trimming removed 0 bases from V and 7 bases from J; junction bases left unmatched: 6. The CDR3 is CASSQEGQGAHRGYTF. The CDR3 DNA is TGCGCCAGCAGCCAAGAGGGACAGGGGGCGCATCGTGGCTACACCTTC.

This chain connects TRBV18 to TRBJ2-5; D possibly corresponds to TRBD2 (5 bases). This CDR3 region has 13 residues. Germline CDR1 KGHSH, CDR2 LQKENI. Between the trimmed V and J ends, which lost 4 bases and 5 bases, there was a span of 11 bases. CDR3 sequence: CASSLQRGETQYF. CDR3 DNA: TGTGCCAGCTCACTACAGAGAGGGGAGACCCAGTACTTC.